These 5 T cell receptor beta chains originate from one sample sequenced in a study of shared clonotypes between healthy human individuals. Profiling relied on immunoSEQ multiplex PCR, and the TCRdb table lists in-frame clones only, not all of them. This table has roughly 1.4 million clones, approximately 98.5% appearing once. Sequencing was carried out using naive CD4+ T cells sorted from blood. Subset of the sample: CD45RA+ positively selected. The receptors derive from a man aged 25-45 years in good health.

The chain recombines TRBV4-1 with TRBJ2-7; D remains unclear. The CDR3 is made up of 15 amino acids. V was cut by 2 bases and J by 3 bases, with 14 bases left in between. Germline-derived CDR1 and CDR2 are MGHRA and YSYEKL. The CDR3: CASSQLLGSNYEQYF. CDR3 nucleotide sequence: TGCGCCAGCAGCCAACTCTTAGGCAGCAACTACGAGCAGTACTTC.

The genes are TRBV5-1 and TRBJ2-1; 10 bases are shared with TRBD1. The CDR3 sequence is 15 residues long. The junction had 2 bases not matched to a gene; V was cut back by 0 bases and J by 5 bases. Germline V gene sequence: CDR1 SGHRS, CDR2 YFSETQ. The CDR3 here is CASSLVGTGDNEQFF. The CDR3 bases are TGCGCCAGCAGCTTGGTGGGGACAGGGGACAATGAGCAGTTCTTC.

The chain is built from TRBV30 and TRBJ2-7; D unresolved. CDR3 length: 15 amino acids. Germline assignment: CDR1 GTSNPN and CDR2 SVGIG (reference sequence). Between the trimmed V and J ends, which lost 2 bases and 0 bases, there was a span of 14 bases. CDR3 sequence reads: CAWSPLQERSYEQYF. CDR3 DNA: TGTGCCTGGAGTCCCCTCCAGGAACGCTCCTACGAGCAGTACTTC.

This clone was counted once. The chain carries TRBV5-1 and TRBJ2-1, with TRBD2 identical over 10 bases. This CDR3 region has 17 residues. Germline V gene sequence: CDR1 SGHRS, CDR2 YFSETQ. V trimming: 1 base; J trimming: 9 bases; junction bases outside the gene matches: 13. The chain's CDR3 is CASSLRPGLAAQGEQFF. The DNA for the CDR3 is TGCGCCAGCAGCTTGCGTCCTGGACTAGCGGCCCAGGGTGAGCAGTTCTTC.

A remark on this clone: Within the sample, other DNA sequences also encode this same CDR3. V usage is TRBV25-1 and J usage is TRBJ2-2; D call uncertain. V lost 6 bases and J 1 base, leaving 0 bases between the germline ends. The CDR3 runs 11 residues. CDR1 MGHDK and CDR2 SYGVNS come from the germline V gene. DNA for the CDR3: TGTGCCAGCAGGAACACCGGGGAGCTGTTTTTT. As protein: CASRNTGELFF. Looking up the rest from reference TRBV25-1 and TRBJ2-2 gives the full variable domain: EADIYQTPRYLVIGTGKKITLECSQTMGHDKMYWYQQDPGMELHLIHYSYGVNSTEKGDLSSESTVSRIRTEHFPLTLESARPSHTSQYLCASRNTGELFFGEGSRLTVL.